This T cell receptor beta chain appears in the sequencing data of a study of T cells in Graves' hyperthyroidism and ophthalmopathy. Overall study: Peripheral blood draws took place at initial diagnosis, ahead of any treatment.

The CDR3 runs 15 residues. V lost 4 bases to trimming and J lost 2 bases, with 15 bases between them. The V gene's germline CDR1 is MGHRA and CDR2 YSYEKL. RNA transcripts yielded amplified TCR beta CDR3 regions. RT-PCR in the first round (using the HTBI primer set) targeted the TCR CDR3. Using its own MiXCR run on the multiplex PCR reads, TCRdb lists one record per CDR3 protein. The table has about 680,000 distinct CDR3 sequences, 30% to 40% seen once. Pregnant or lactating patients were excluded, as were those with uncontrolled infection or other autoimmune disease. Thyroid ultrasound, orbital computed tomography, clinical symptoms, and serum thyroxine and TRAb underpinned diagnoses. This clonotype was picked up a small number of times.

The chain uses TRBV4-1 and TRBJ2-7, with D perhaps matching TRBD2 (5 bases). The sequencing sample was made of blood. The receptor was isolated from a woman between 35 and 50 years old with Graves' hyperthyroidism. CDR3 nucleotide sequence: TGCGCCAGCAGCCCTATAGAGGGTTATACCTACGAGCAGTACTTC. This gives the protein CASSPIEGYTYEQYF.